The 30 T cell receptor beta chains below were found in one sample sequenced in a study of blood T cell repertoires in COVID-19. Repertoires were generated with immunoSEQ multiplex PCR, while TCRdb's copy carries only in-frame clones and drops some. In the table there are 290,000 or so clones, around 87% of which are singletons. Sequenced sample: peripheral blood. Receptors originate from a man aged 70-80 years with acute or convalescent COVID-19.

The rearrangement joins TRBV4-1 to TRBJ2-1; D may be TRBD2 (6 bases). This CDR3 spans 15 amino acids. V lost 0 bases and J lost 14, with 20 bases in between. Germline CDR1 reads MGHRA; CDR2 reads YSYEKL. The CDR3 DNA follows: TGCGCCAGCAGCCAAGATTTGGGCCTAGCGACAAGTGAGTTCTTC. Residues: CASSQDLGLATSEFF.

The V call is TRBV27, the J call TRBJ1-5; unclear D gene. This CDR3 is 13 amino acids long. V was pared by 3 bases and J by 4 bases, with 7 bases between. Germline V gene sequence: CDR1 MNHEY, CDR2 SMNVEV (reference sequence). The CDR3 is CASSFSRNQPQHF. The DNA for the CDR3 is TGTGCCAGCAGTTTCTCCAGAAATCAGCCCCAGCATTTT.

CDR3 sequence reads: CAVAQGPTNEKLFF. The CDR3 bases are TGCGCCGTGGCGCAGGGGCCAACTAATGAAAAACTGTTTTTT. The genes are TRBV10-2 and TRBJ1-4, with D possibly matching TRBD1 (6 bases). Germline CDR1 is WSHSY and CDR2 is SAAADI. V lost 11 bases and J lost 0, with 13 bases in between. CDR3 size: 14 residues.

The chain carries TRBV28 and TRBJ2-4; D possibly corresponds to TRBD1 (6 bases). Trimming left V 6 bases short and J 8 bases short, with 17 bases between. This CDR3 contains 14 residues. The V gene's germline CDR1 is MDHEN and CDR2 SYDVKM. The CDR3 reads CASRGPRGFDIQYF. The CDR3 nucleotides are TGTGCCAGCAGGGGACCCAGGGGTTTTGACATTCAGTACTTC.

The chain is built from TRBV29-1 and TRBJ1-2, with a weak D call TRBD1 (6 bases). The CDR3 totals 15 residues. The germline V gene has CDR1 SQVTM and CDR2 ANQGSEA. V shed 7 bases and J shed 4 bases, with 22 bases lying between them. This CDR3 is CSASSGGQISYGYTF. The CDR3 coding sequence is TGCAGCGCCTCCTCTGGGGGCCAAATTTCCTATGGCTACACCTTC.

The chain couples TRBV2 to TRBJ2-7; D possibly corresponds to TRBD2 (5 bases). V lost 1 base and J lost 6, with 7 bases in between. The CDR3 runs 12 residues. Germline V lookup: CDR1 SNHLY, CDR2 FYNNEI. The CDR3 DNA reads as TGTGCCAGCAGTGAAGGAGGGTCCGAGCAGTACTTC. Residues: CASSEGGSEQYF.

The chain uses TRBV4-2 and TRBJ1-4; the match to TRBD1 covers 7 bases. The CDR3 consists of 16 residues. V trimming: 6 bases; J trimming: 4 bases; junction bases outside the gene matches: 11. CDR1 is LGHNA and CDR2 is YNFKEQ in the germline V gene. The CDR3 sequence: CASSPPMGQRNEKLFF. CDR3 sequence (DNA): TGTGCCAGCAGTCCACCAATGGGACAGCGTAATGAAAAACTGTTTTTT.

The chain carries TRBV7-9 and TRBJ2-7; TRBD1 matches at 8 bases. The CDR3 has 13 amino acids. V shed 1 base and J 12 bases; nucleotides not matched to a gene: 8. In germline, CDR1 is SEHNR, CDR2 FQNEAQ (reference sequence). The CDR3 DNA reads as TGTGCCAGCAGCTTAGAAGTGGGACAGGAACTGTACTTC. It specifies CASSLEVGQELYF.

This clone appeared a single time. The chain links TRBV24-1 to TRBJ1-5; 9 positions match TRBD1. From germline, CDR1 is KGHDR and CDR2 SFDVKD. The CDR3 contains 15 residues. The V and J ends lost 4 bases and 7 bases, in that order; junction bases with no gene match: 7. The CDR3 loop reads CATSETGQGFQPQHF. The DNA of the CDR3 is TGTGCCACCAGTGAAACGGGACAGGGTTTCCAGCCCCAGCATTTT.

This clone was picked up a small number of times. The chain carries TRBV9 and TRBJ2-2; 7 bases map to TRBD1. V lost 0 bases to trimming and J lost 2 bases; unmatched junction nucleotides: 7. This CDR3 is 17 amino acids long. Germline CDR1 is SGDLS and CDR2 is YYNGEE. Here the CDR3 reads CASSVGVGTANTGELFF. Written as DNA, the CDR3 is TGTGCCAGCAGCGTAGGAGTAGGGACAGCCAACACCGGGGAGCTGTTTTTT.

The count of this clone is one. The V and J genes are TRBV28 and TRBJ1-2; 9 bases are shared with TRBD1. CDR3 length: 14 residues. CDR1 and CDR2 from the germline V gene are MDHEN and SYDVKM. V shed 3 bases, J shed 8 bases, and the junction held 7 bases outside the gene matches. CDR3 DNA sequence: TGTGCCAGCAGTTTGGGGGGGACAGGGTTGGGCTACACCTTC. Protein product: CASSLGGTGLGYTF.

The chain joins TRBV30 to TRBJ1-1; no clear D gene. Germline loops: CDR1 GTSNPN, CDR2 SVGIG (reference sequence). This CDR3 is 12 amino acids long. The ends were cut back, 0 bases at V and 9 bases at J, with 11 bases in the middle. CDR3 bases: TGTGCCTGGAGTGTGGCCGGGAGAAAAGCTTTCTTT. As protein: CAWSVAGRKAFF.

CDR3 DNA sequence: TGTGCCAGCAGCCCGTGGGGACAGGGGAATCAGCCCCAGCATTTT. Amino acids: CASSPWGQGNQPQHF. The chain links TRBV28 to TRBJ1-5; 10 bases map to TRBD1. J was trimmed by 4 bases and V by 6 bases; bases with no gene match: 6. The CDR3 extends over 15 amino acids. The germline CDR1 and CDR2 sequences are MDHEN and SYDVKM.

This clone occurred once. This sequence joins TRBV9 and TRBJ1-4; 11 bases align to TRBD1. J lost 7 bases, V lost 0 bases, and 5 bases had no gene match. Germline V gene lookup returns CDR1 SGDLS and CDR2 YYNGEE. The CDR3 runs 16 residues. This CDR3 reads CASSVATGTGGEKLFF. DNA for the CDR3: TGTGCCAGCAGCGTAGCTACGGGGACAGGGGGTGAAAAACTGTTTTTT.

This rearrangement joins TRBV28 to TRBJ2-5; D is uncertain. From germline, CDR1 is MDHEN and CDR2 SYDVKM. The germline V and J ends were trimmed by 7 bases and 3 bases, with 9 bases remaining between them. The CDR3 is 12 amino acids. This CDR3 reads CASISAEETQYF. The DNA of the CDR3 is TGTGCCAGCATAAGCGCCGAAGAGACCCAGTACTTC.

The genes are TRBV28 and TRBJ2-5; TRBD1 matches at 8 bases. The junction had 11 bases not matched to a gene; V was cut back by 3 bases and J by 2 bases. The CDR3 consists of 17 residues. Per the germline V gene, CDR1 is MDHEN and CDR2 is SYDVKM. The CDR3 region is CASSFLGQGTPQETQYF. For the CDR3, the DNA is TGTGCCAGCAGTTTTTTAGGACAGGGCACGCCTCAAGAGACCCAGTACTTC.

The V call is TRBV4-1, the J call TRBJ1-1, with D possibly being TRBD1 (5 bases). The CDR3 runs 16 residues. Trimming removed 0 bases from V and 0 bases from J, with 11 bases in between. Per the germline V gene, CDR1 is MGHRA and CDR2 is YSYEKL. CDR3 sequence reads: CASSQEFRQLNTEAFF. DNA of the CDR3: TGCGCCAGCAGCCAAGAATTCCGACAGTTGAACACTGAAGCTTTCTTT.

There are many counts of this clone. V and J are TRBV29-1 and TRBJ1-3, with a possible D match to TRBD1 (6 bases). V lost 4 bases to trimming and J lost 0 bases, with 13 bases between them. This CDR3 comprises 15 residues. CDR1 and CDR2 from the germline V gene are SQVTM and ANQGSEA. DNA for the CDR3: TGCAGCGTTGTGCAGGGGACGAACTCTGGAAACACCATATATTTT. Encoded protein: CSVVQGTNSGNTIYF.

The CDR3 bases are TGTGCCAGCAGTGGGACAGTCTCCTACAATGAGCAGTTCTTC. Encoded protein: CASSGTVSYNEQFF. The chain joins TRBV28 to TRBJ2-1; 7 bases agree with TRBD1. The CDR3 contains 14 residues. Losses at the gene ends were 5 bases for V and 0 bases for J; bases not matched to a gene: 1. Germline lookup yields CDR1 MDHEN and CDR2 SYDVKM. The full variable domain, its missing parts supplied by reference TRBV28 and TRBJ2-1, is DVKVTQSSRYLVKRTGEKVFLECVQDMDHENMFWYRQDPGLGLRLIYFSYDVKMKEKGDIPEGYSVSREKKERFSLILESASTNQTSMYLCASSGTVSYNEQFFGPGTRLTVL.

The chain employs TRBV20-1 and TRBJ2-1; 15 bases line up with TRBD2. The V gene end was trimmed by 3 bases and the J gene end by 8 bases; junction bases not matched to a gene: 17. The V gene's germline CDR1 is DFQATT and CDR2 SNEGSKA (reference sequence). The CDR3 loop spans 19 amino acids. DNA for the CDR3: TGCAGTGCTAGTATCAACTCCCCGGGACTAGCGGGGGGAATTGATGAGCAGTTCTTC. Translating gives CSASINSPGLAGGIDEQFF.

The chain uses TRBV3-1 (or the pseudogene TRBV3-2) and TRBJ1-4; D remains unclear. Germline assignment: CDR1 LGHDT and CDR2 YNNKEL (reference sequence). The length of the CDR3 is 12 residues. The germline V and J ends were trimmed by 5 bases and 11 bases, with 12 bases remaining between them. This CDR3 is CASSEGSRKLFF. CDR3 bases: TGTGCCAGCAGCGAGGGAAGTAGGAAACTGTTTTTT.

The chain is built from TRBV2 and TRBJ2-7, with 8 bases aligning to TRBD1. V shed 0 bases and J 6 bases; nucleotides not matched to a gene: 10. Germline CDR1 reads SNHLY; CDR2 reads FYNNEI. This CDR3 has 16 residues. This chain's CDR3 is CASSEALRRGQFEQYF. DNA for the CDR3: TGTGCCAGCAGTGAAGCGCTTCGCAGGGGGCAGTTCGAGCAGTACTTC.

The chain joins TRBV5-5 to TRBJ1-2; D is unresolved. CDR1 and CDR2 from the germline V gene are SGHKS and YYEKEE (reference sequence). The CDR3 is 14 residues long. The V end was cut by 5 bases, the J end by 2 bases, with 13 bases between. DNA for the CDR3: TGTGCCAGCAGTTTCGACTCTCTCAACTATGGCTACACCTTC. It encodes CASSFDSLNYGYTF.

This chain links TRBV5-6 with TRBJ1-6; TRBD1 is a possible D gene (5 bases). Germline V CDR1 and CDR2: SGHDT, YYEEEE. The CDR3 spans 15 residues. V lost 4 bases and J lost 9, with 17 bases in between. The CDR3 spells CASSPVGGESSPLHF. CDR3 nucleotide sequence: TGTGCCAGCAGCCCGGTGGGGGGAGAGAGTTCACCCCTCCACTTT.

This clone occurred once. The chain couples TRBV10-3 to TRBJ1-4; 9 bases agree with TRBD1. Trimming took 4 bases from V and 9 from J; bases not matched to a gene: 3. The CDR3 length is 13 residues. The germline gives CDR1 ENHRY, CDR2 SYGVKD. The CDR3 protein is CAISGDRAKKLFF. The DNA of the CDR3 is TGTGCCATCAGTGGGGACAGGGCTAAAAAACTGTTTTTT.

This clone appeared a few times. The chain couples TRBV24-1 to TRBJ2-7; TRBD1 aligns across 9 bases. From germline, CDR1 is KGHDR and CDR2 SFDVKD. V trimming: 3 bases; J trimming: 5 bases; junction bases outside the gene matches: 10. CDR3 length: 16 amino acids. CDR3 sequence: CATSDGPGQGIHEQYF. CDR3 DNA: TGTGCCACCAGTGATGGGCCGGGACAGGGTATCCACGAGCAGTACTTC.

The CDR3 DNA follows: TGTGCCAGCACCCTGGGACAGGATTCTAGCTACGAGCAGTACTTC. Translated, it gives CASTLGQDSSYEQYF. The chain couples TRBV21-1 to TRBJ2-7; TRBD1 was called by the table and not checked on the DNA. TRBV21-1 is shown as a pseudogene. The CDR3 contains 15 residues.

The chain carries TRBV7-8 and TRBJ2-1, with 9 bases fitting TRBD2. Germline CDR1 is SGHVS and CDR2 is FQNEAQ. CDR3 length: 16 amino acids. J lost 8 bases, V lost 6 bases, and 14 bases had no gene match. As DNA, the CDR3 is TGTGCCAGCAGTTCCGTGCCAGCGGGAGGAGGGCATGAGCAGTTCTTC. Translated: CASSSVPAGGGHEQFF.

The chain uses TRBV28 and TRBJ2-5; D may be TRBD2 (6 bases). This CDR3 contains 13 residues. CDR1 is MDHEN, CDR2 SYDVKM, per germline. The V and J ends lost 7 bases and 5 bases respectively, with 14 bases between them. The DNA of the CDR3 is TGTGCCAGCAAACGGGGCGGGACCGAGACCCAGTACTTC. Protein product: CASKRGGTETQYF.

The chain has TRBV2 and TRBJ2-1; D may be TRBD1 (6 bases). CDR1 is SNHLY and CDR2 is FYNNEI in the germline V gene. CDR3 length: 14 residues. Deletions cut 7 bases from V and 3 bases from J, with 13 bases between. The CDR3 loop reads CASKGVFVYNEQFF. CDR3 nucleotides: TGTGCCAGCAAGGGGGTGTTCGTCTACAATGAGCAGTTCTTC.